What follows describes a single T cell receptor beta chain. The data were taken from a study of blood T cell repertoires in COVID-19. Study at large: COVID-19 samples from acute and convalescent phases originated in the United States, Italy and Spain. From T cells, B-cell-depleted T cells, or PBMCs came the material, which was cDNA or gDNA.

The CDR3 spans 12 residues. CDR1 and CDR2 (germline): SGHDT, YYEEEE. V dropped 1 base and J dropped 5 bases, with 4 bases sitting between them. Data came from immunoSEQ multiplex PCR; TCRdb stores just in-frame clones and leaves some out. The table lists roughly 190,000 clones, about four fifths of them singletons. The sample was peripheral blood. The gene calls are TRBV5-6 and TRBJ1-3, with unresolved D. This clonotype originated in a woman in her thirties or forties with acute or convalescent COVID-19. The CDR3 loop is CASSLQRNTIYF. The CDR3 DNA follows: TGTGCCAGCAGCTTGCAGAGAAACACCATATATTTT.